This entry lists 12 T cell receptor beta chains sequenced from one sample in a study of shared clonotypes between healthy human individuals. Assay used: immunoSEQ multiplex PCR; TCRdb lists only in-frame clones, some missing. In the table there are around 980,000 clones, around 82% of which are singletons. The sample taken for sequencing was memory CD4+ T cells from PBMCs. Subset indicated: CD45RA-negative fraction. Source of these receptors: a young man in good health. Some clones in this sample may be carry-over from other donors' samples.

This clone is a singleton in its sample. The chain links TRBV28 to TRBJ1-1; 8 positions match TRBD1. The CDR3 totals 14 residues. Germline lookup yields CDR1 MDHEN and CDR2 SYDVKM. J gave up 0 bases and V 4 bases, and 1 base lay outside the gene matches. The CDR3 protein is CASSWTGLNTEAFF. The CDR3 DNA reads as TGTGCCAGCAGTTGGACAGGGTTGAACACTGAAGCTTTCTTT.

The chain recombines TRBV7-3 with TRBJ2-6, with a weak D call TRBD2 (6 bases). CDR3 size: 16 residues. V lost 5 bases to trimming and J lost 4 bases, with 15 bases between them. The V gene's germline CDR1 is SGHTA and CDR2 FQGTGA. CDR3 loop: CASSQFLASGANVLTF. CDR3 bases: TGTGCCAGCAGCCAATTCCTAGCGTCGGGGGCCAACGTCCTGACTTTC. Supplemented by reference TRBV7-3 and TRBJ2-6, the full variable domain reads GAGVSQTPSNKVTEKGKYVELRCDPISGHTALYWYRQSLGQGPEFLIYFQGTGAADDSGLPNDRFFAVRPEGSVSTLKIQRTERGDSAVYLCASSQFLASGANVLTFGAGSRLTVL.

The genes are TRBV7-8 and TRBJ1-4; maybe TRBD1 (6 bases). Trimming pared 5 bases from V and 6 bases from J, leaving 13 bases between. There are 14 residues in the CDR3. CDR1 SGHVS and CDR2 FQNEAQ come from the germline V gene. The CDR3 sequence is CASSEGGGDEKLFF. The CDR3, as DNA: TGTGCCAGCAGCGAAGGGGGAGGGGATGAAAAACTGTTTTTT.

The rearrangement joins TRBV7-9 to TRBJ1-3, with D unclear. The germline gives CDR1 SEHNR, CDR2 FQNEAQ (reference sequence). The ends were cut back, 3 bases at V and 0 bases at J, with 6 bases in the middle. The CDR3 is 14 amino acids. The CDR3 loop reads CASSFIASGNTIYF. For the CDR3, the DNA is TGTGCCAGCAGCTTTATAGCCTCTGGAAACACCATATATTTT.

In its sample, this clone was seen a few times. The V gene is TRBV19, the J gene TRBJ2-1, with D possibly TRBD2 on 7 matching bases. The CDR3 loop spans 16 amino acids. The V end was cut by 6 bases, the J end by 1 base, with 16 bases between. CDR1 is LNHDA and CDR2 is SQIVND in the germline V gene (reference sequence). The chain's CDR3 is CASSRGRESSYNEQFF. For the CDR3, the DNA is TGTGCCAGTAGCCGGGGGCGGGAGTCTTCCTACAATGAGCAGTTCTTC.

This clone showed up just a few times. This rearrangement joins TRBV18 to TRBJ1-1; weak D call: TRBD1 (6 bases). The length of the CDR3 is 15 residues. From germline, CDR1 is KGHSH and CDR2 LQKENI. Trimming took off 1 base at V and 6 bases at J, with 15 bases between the two ends. The CDR3 sequence: CASSPRQASWAEAFF. CDR3 nucleotide sequence: TGTGCCAGCTCACCACGACAGGCGTCATGGGCTGAAGCTTTCTTT.

The chain combines TRBV4-2 with TRBJ2-3; perhaps D is TRBD1 or TRBD2 (5 bases each). Trimming took 2 bases from V and 1 from J, leaving 10 bases between them. The CDR3 totals 15 residues. Germline CDR1 and CDR2: LGHNA and YNFKEQ. The CDR3 region is CASSQIGGRTDTQYF. DNA for the CDR3: TGTGCCAGCAGCCAAATTGGGGGACGCACAGATACGCAGTATTTT.

The chain joins TRBV7-3 to TRBJ2-2, with D possibly matching TRBD1 (5 bases). V was cut by 2 bases and J by 6 bases, with 10 bases left in between. CDR3 length: 14 residues. Germline V gives CDR1 SGHTA, CDR2 FQGTGA. In DNA, the CDR3 is TGTGCCAGCAGCTTACAGGGTTCCGCCGGGGAGCTGTTTTTT. Protein: CASSLQGSAGELFF.

V gene TRBV4-1 combines with J gene TRBJ2-5, with D tentatively TRBD2 (5 bases). Germline values: CDR1 MGHRA, CDR2 YSYEKL. This CDR3 is 16 amino acids long. V was cut by 0 bases and J by 1 base, with 12 bases left in between. The CDR3 coding sequence is TGCGCCAGCAGCCAAGACCTCGGAGGAACCCAAGAGACCCAGTACTTC. This codes for CASSQDLGGTQETQYF.

The gene calls are TRBV10-2 and TRBJ1-5; TRBD1 might be the D (6 bases). V was cut by 0 bases and J by 0 bases, with 15 bases left in between. The CDR3 has 18 amino acids. Germline values: CDR1 WSHSY, CDR2 SAAADI. The CDR3 protein is CASSESLGHIYSNQPQHF. The DNA of the CDR3 is TGCGCCAGCAGTGAGTCCCTGGGACACATTTATAGCAATCAGCCCCAGCATTTT.

This clone was seen only once. The chain couples TRBV30 to TRBJ2-4, with unresolved D. The germline V and J ends were trimmed by 5 bases and 3 bases, with 8 bases remaining between them. There are 12 residues in the CDR3. From germline, CDR1 is GTSNPN and CDR2 SVGIG (reference sequence). CDR3 in DNA: TGTGCCTGGGGAAGAGACAAAAACATTCAGTACTTC. This translates into CAWGRDKNIQYF.

The V call is TRBV6-5, the J call TRBJ2-3; TRBD1 or TRBD2 may be the D gene (5 bases each). The V gene lost 8 bases and the J gene lost 1 base, with 10 bases spanning the gap. The CDR3 totals 13 residues. Germline CDR1 reads MNHEY; CDR2 reads SVGAGI. The CDR3 loop reads CASGDPGTDTQYF. The CDR3 DNA reads TGTGCCAGCGGGGACCCAGGCACAGATACGCAGTATTTT.